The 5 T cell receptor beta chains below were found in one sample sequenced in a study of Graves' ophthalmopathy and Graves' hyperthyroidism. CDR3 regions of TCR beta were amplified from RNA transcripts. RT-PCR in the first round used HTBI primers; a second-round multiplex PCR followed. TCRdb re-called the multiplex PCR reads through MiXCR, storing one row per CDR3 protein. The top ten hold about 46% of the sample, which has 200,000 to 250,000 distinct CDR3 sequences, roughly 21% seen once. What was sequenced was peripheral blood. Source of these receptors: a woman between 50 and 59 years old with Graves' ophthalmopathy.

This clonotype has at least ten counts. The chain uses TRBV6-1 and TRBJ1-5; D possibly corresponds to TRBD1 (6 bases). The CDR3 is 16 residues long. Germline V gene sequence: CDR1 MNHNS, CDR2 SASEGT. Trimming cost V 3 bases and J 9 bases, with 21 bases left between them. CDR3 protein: CASSDRGLGGLTPQHF. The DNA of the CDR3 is TGTGCCAGCAGTGACAGGGGATTGGGGGGTCTGACGCCCCAGCATTTT.

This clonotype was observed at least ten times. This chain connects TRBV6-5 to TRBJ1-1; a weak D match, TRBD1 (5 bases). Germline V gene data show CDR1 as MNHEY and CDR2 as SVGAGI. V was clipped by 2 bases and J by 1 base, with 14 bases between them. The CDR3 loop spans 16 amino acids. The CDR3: CASSYGQGRANTEAFF. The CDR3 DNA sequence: TGTGCCAGCAGTTACGGGCAGGGCAGGGCGAACACTGAAGCTTTCTTT.

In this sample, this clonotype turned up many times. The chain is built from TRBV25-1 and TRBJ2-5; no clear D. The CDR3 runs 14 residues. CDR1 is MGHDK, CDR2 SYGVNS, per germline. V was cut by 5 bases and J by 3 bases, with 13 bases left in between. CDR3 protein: CASSSLDGKETQYF. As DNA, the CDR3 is TGTGCCAGCAGTTCGCTAGATGGGAAAGAGACCCAGTACTTC.

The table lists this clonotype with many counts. The CDR3 sequence: CASSSGWGNTGELFF. The CDR3 region has the DNA TGTGCCAGCAGTTCTGGGTGGGGGAACACCGGGGAGCTGTTTTTT. The rearrangement joins TRBV7-3 to TRBJ2-2; no clear D. The CDR3 loop spans 15 amino acids. Trimming removed 6 bases from V and 1 base from J, with 12 bases in between. CDR1 and CDR2 from the germline V gene are SGHTA and FQGTGA. Based on the CDR3 plus reference TRBV7-3 and TRBJ2-2, the full variable domain is GAGVSQTPSNKVTEKGKYVELRCDPISGHTALYWYRQSLGQGPEFLIYFQGTGAADDSGLPNDRFFAVRPEGSVSTLKIQRTERGDSAVYLCASSSGWGNTGELFFGEGSRLTVL.

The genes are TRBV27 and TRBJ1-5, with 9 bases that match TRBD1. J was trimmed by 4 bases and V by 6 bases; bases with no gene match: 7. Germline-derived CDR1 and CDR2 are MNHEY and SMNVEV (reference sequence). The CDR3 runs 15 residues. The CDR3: CASSTSDRGNQPQHF. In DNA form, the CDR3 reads TGTGCCAGCAGCACCTCCGACAGGGGGAATCAGCCCCAGCATTTT.